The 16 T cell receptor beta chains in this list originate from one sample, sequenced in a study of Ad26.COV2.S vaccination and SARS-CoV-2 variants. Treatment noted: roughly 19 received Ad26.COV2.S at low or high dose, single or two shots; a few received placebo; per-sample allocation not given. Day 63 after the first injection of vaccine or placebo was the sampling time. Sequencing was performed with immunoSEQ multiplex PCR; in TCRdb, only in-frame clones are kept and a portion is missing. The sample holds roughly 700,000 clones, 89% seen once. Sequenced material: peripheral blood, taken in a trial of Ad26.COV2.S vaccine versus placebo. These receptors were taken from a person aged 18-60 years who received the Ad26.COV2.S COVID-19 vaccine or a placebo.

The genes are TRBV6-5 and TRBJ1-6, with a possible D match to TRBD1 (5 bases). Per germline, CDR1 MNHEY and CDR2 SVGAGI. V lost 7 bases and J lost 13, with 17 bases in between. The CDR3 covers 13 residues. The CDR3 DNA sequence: TGTGCCAGCACCACCCGACAGAGCCTGCCCCTCCACTTT. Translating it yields CASTTRQSLPLHF.

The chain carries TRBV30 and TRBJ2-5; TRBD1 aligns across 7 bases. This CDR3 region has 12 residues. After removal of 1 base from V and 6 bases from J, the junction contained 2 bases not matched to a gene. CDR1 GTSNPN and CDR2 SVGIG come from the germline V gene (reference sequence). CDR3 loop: CAWSATGQTQYF. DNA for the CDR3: TGTGCCTGGAGTGCGACAGGGCAGACCCAGTACTTC.

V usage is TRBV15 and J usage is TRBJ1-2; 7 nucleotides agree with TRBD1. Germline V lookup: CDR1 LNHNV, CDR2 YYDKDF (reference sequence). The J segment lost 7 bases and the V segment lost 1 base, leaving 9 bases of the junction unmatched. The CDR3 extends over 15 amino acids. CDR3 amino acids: CATSRVWEGASGYTF. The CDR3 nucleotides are TGTGCCACCAGCAGAGTATGGGAGGGGGCCTCTGGCTACACCTTC.

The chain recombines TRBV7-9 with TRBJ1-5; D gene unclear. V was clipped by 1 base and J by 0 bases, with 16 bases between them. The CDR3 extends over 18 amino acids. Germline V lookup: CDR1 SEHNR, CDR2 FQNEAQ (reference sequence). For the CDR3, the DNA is TGTGCCAGCAGCTTAGGATCCCCAGAGTCCTATAGCAATCAGCCCCAGCATTTT. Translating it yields CASSLGSPESYSNQPQHF.

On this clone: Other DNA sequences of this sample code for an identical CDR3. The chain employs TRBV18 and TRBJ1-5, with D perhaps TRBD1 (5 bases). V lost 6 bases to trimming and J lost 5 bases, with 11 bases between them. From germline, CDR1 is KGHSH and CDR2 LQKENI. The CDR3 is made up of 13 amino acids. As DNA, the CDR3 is TGTGCCAGCTCCCAGGGCAGGGATCAGCCCCAGCATTTT. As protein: CASSQGRDQPQHF.

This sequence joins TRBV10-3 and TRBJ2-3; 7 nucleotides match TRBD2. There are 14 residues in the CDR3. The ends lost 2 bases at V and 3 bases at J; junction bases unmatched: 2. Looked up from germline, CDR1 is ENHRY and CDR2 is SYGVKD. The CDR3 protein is CAISEPAGTDTQYF. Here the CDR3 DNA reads TGTGCCATCAGTGAGCCAGCGGGGACAGATACGCAGTATTTT.

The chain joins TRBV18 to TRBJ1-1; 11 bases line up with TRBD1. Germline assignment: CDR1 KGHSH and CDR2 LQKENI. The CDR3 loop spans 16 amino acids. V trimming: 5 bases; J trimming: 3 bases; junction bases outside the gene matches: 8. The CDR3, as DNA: TGTGCCAGCTCAGCGGACAGGGGGCGTTTTGACACTGAAGCTTTCTTT. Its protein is CASSADRGRFDTEAFF.

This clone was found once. The CDR3 loop is CASSYSPHGTDTQYF. The CDR3 region has the DNA TGTGCCAGCAGTTACTCCCCCCACGGCACAGATACGCAGTATTTT. The chain combines TRBV6-5 with TRBJ2-3, with D uncertain. Trimming removed 0 bases from V and 1 base from J, with 8 bases in between. CDR1 and CDR2 from the germline V gene are MNHEY and SVGAGI. The CDR3 contains 15 residues.

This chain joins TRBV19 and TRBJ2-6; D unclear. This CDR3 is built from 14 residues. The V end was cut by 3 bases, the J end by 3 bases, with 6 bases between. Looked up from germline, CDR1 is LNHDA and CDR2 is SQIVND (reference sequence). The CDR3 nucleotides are TGTGCCAGTAGTATTGTGGGTGGGGCCAACGTCCTGACTTTC. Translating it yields CASSIVGGANVLTF.

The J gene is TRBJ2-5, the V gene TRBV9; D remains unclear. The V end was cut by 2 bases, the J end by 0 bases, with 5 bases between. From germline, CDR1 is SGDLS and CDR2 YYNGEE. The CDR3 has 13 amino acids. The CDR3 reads CASSVQDQETQYF. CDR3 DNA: TGTGCCAGCAGCGTTCAGGACCAAGAGACCCAGTACTTC.

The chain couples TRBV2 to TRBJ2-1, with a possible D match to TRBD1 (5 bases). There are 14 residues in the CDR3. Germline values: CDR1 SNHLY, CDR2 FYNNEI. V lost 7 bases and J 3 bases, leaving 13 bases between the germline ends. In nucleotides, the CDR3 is TGTGCCAGCACCCAATGGGGCGGCTACAATGAGCAGTTCTTC. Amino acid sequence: CASTQWGGYNEQFF.

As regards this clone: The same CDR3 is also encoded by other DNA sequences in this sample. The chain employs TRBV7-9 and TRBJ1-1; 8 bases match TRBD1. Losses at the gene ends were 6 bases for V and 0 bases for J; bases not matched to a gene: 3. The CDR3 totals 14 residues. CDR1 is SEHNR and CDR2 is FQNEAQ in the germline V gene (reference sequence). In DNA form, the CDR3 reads TGTGCCAGCAGTTTACAGGGGGTGAACACTGAAGCTTTCTTT. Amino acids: CASSLQGVNTEAFF.

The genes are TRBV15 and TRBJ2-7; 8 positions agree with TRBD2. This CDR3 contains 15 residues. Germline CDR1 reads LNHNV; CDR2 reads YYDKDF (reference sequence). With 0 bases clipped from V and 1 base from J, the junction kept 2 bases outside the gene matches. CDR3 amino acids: CATSRDSSGSYEQYF. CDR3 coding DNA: TGTGCCACCAGCAGAGATTCTAGCGGGTCCTACGAGCAGTACTTC.

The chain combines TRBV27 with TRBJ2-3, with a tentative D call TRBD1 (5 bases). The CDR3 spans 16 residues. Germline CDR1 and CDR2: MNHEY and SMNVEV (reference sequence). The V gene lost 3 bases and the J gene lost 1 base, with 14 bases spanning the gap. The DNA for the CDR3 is TGTGCCAGCAGTTTCTCAGGGATTGGGGGCACAGATACGCAGTATTTT. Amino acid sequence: CASSFSGIGGTDTQYF.

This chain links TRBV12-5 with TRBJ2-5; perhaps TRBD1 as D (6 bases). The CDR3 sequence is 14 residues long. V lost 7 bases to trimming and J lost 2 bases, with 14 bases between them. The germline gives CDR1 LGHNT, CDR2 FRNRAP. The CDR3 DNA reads TGTGCTAGTGCCCAATGGGGGCGACAAGAGACCCAGTACTTC. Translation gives CASAQWGRQETQYF.

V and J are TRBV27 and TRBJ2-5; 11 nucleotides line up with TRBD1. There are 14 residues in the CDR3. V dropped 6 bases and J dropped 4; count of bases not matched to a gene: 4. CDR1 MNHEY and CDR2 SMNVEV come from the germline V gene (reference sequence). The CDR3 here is CASSQGQGGETQYF. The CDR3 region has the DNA TGTGCCAGCAGCCAGGGACAGGGGGGAGAGACCCAGTACTTC.